These 14 T cell receptor beta chains were sequenced from one sample in a study of T cells in localized non-small cell lung cancer. Profiled with immunoSEQ multiplex PCR; TCRdb holds only in-frame clones, not every one. The data hold tens of thousands of clones, with around 84% observed a single time. The sample consisted of peripheral blood, taken before any cancer treatment. The receptor set was obtained from a female donor over 55 with stage I lung adenocarcinoma.

This rearrangement joins TRBV5-6 to TRBJ1-1; D gene unclear. V lost 0 bases and J 6 bases, leaving 12 bases between the germline ends. Germline-derived CDR1 and CDR2 are SGHDT and YYEEEE. The CDR3 has 14 residues. The CDR3 reads CASSLGGQRAEAFF. CDR3 nucleotides: TGTGCCAGCAGCTTGGGTGGCCAGAGGGCTGAAGCTTTCTTT.

As to this clone: The junction and the germline gene differ at one end; a read error may be behind it. This chain joins TRBV7-7 and TRBJ2-5, with 7 nucleotides matching TRBD1. Germline CDR1 reads SSHAT; CDR2 reads FNYEAQ (reference sequence). The CDR3 runs to 13 residues. The CDR3 sequence: CASSLSPTGSQYF. The DNA for the CDR3 is TGTGCTAGCAGCTTAAGCCCGACAGGGTCCCAGTACTTC. The full variable domain, its missing parts supplied by reference TRBV7-7 and TRBJ2-5, is GAGVSQSPRYKVTKRGQDVTLRCDPISSHATLYWYQQALGQGPEFLTYFNYEAQPDKSGLPSDRFSAERPEGSISTLTIQRTEQRDSAMYRCASSLSPTGSQYFGPGTRLLVL.

The CDR3 region is CAISESDQGNEQFF. Here the CDR3 DNA reads TGTGCCATCAGTGAGTCGGATCAGGGCAATGAGCAGTTCTTC. The V call is TRBV10-3, the J call TRBJ2-1, with D perhaps TRBD1 (5 bases). Trimming took off 0 bases at V and 6 bases at J, with 9 bases between the two ends. Germline-derived CDR1 and CDR2 are ENHRY and SYGVKD. This CDR3 has 14 residues.

This chain uses TRBV10-2 with TRBJ1-2; D is unresolved. The CDR3 is made up of 13 amino acids. V was shortened by 4 bases and J by 8 bases, with 14 bases between the two germline ends. Germline loops: CDR1 WSHSY, CDR2 SAAADI. CDR3 DNA sequence: TGCGCCAGCAGTGGGTTTAGAGGGCTCGGCTACACCTTC. Translation gives CASSGFRGLGYTF.

The chain links TRBV7-2 to TRBJ1-3, with no clear D. From germline, CDR1 is SGHTA and CDR2 FQGNSA. Trimming left V 3 bases short and J 0 bases short, with 12 bases between. The CDR3 totals 16 residues. CDR3 sequence reads: CASSFRTVSSGNTIYF. The CDR3 nucleotides are TGTGCCAGCAGCTTTCGGACGGTGAGCTCTGGAAACACCATATATTTT.

This chain uses TRBV20-1 with TRBJ1-2, with D perhaps matching TRBD1 (5 bases). V lost 3 bases to trimming and J lost 7 bases, with 6 bases between them. The CDR3 totals 10 residues. The germline gives CDR1 DFQATT, CDR2 SNEGSKA (reference sequence). The CDR3 here is CSASGGGYTF. The CDR3 coding sequence is TGCAGTGCTAGTGGGGGTGGCTACACCTTC.

The chain is built from TRBV7-2 and TRBJ2-3; 14 bases match TRBD2. The CDR3 has 17 amino acids. With V trimmed by 2 bases and J by 5 bases, 6 bases remained unmatched. Per the germline V gene, CDR1 is SGHTA and CDR2 is FQGNSA. The CDR3 DNA reads TGTGCCAGCAGCTTAAGGACTAGCGGGGGGAGGAGAGATACGCAGTATTTT. The encoded protein is CASSLRTSGGRRDTQYF. Complete variable domain (other parts from reference TRBV7-2 and TRBJ2-3): GAGVSQSPSNKVTEKGKDVELRCDPISGHTALYWYRQSLGQGLEFLIYFQGNSAPDKSGLPSDRFSAERTGGSVSTLTIQRTQQEDSAVYLCASSLRTSGGRRDTQYFGPGTRLTVL.

This clone has only a few counts. This sequence joins TRBV13 and TRBJ1-1; perhaps TRBD1 as D (5 bases). The CDR3 is 16 amino acids. Per germline, CDR1 PRHDT and CDR2 FYEKMQ (reference sequence). Trimming took off 0 bases at V and 3 bases at J, with 14 bases between the two ends. The DNA for the CDR3 is TGTGCCAGCAGCTTAGGCCGTGGGCAGGGCGACACTGAAGCTTTCTTT. Its protein product is CASSLGRGQGDTEAFF.

The chain has TRBV19 and TRBJ1-3; TRBD1 aligns across 8 bases. The V and J ends lost 7 bases and 1 base, in that order; junction bases with no gene match: 9. The V gene's germline CDR1 is LNHDA and CDR2 SQIVND (reference sequence). This CDR3 comprises 16 residues. The CDR3, as DNA: TGTGCCAGTACCGACCCAGGGGGCTTATCTGGAAACACCATATATTTT. Encoded protein: CASTDPGGLSGNTIYF.

A remark on this clone: Different DNA sequences within this sample yield the same CDR3. V and J are TRBV2 and TRBJ2-5; 11 bases are shared with TRBD2. The J segment lost 4 bases and the V segment lost 8 bases, leaving 9 bases of the junction unmatched. CDR3 length: 15 residues. Germline V gives CDR1 SNHLY, CDR2 FYNNEI. CDR3 coding DNA: TGTGCCAGCCGGGTTAGCGGGGGGGCGGGAGAGACCCAGTACTTC. As protein: CASRVSGGAGETQYF. Full variable domain (rest looked up from reference TRBV2 and TRBJ2-5): EPEVTQTPSHQVTQMGQEVILRCVPISNHLYFYWYRQILGQKVEFLVSFYNNEISEKSEIFDDQFSVERPDGSNFTLKIRSTKLEDSAMYFCASRVSGGAGETQYFGPGTRLLVL.

The chain recombines TRBV7-9 with TRBJ2-5, with D tentatively TRBD1 (6 bases). The CDR3 has 14 residues. The germline V gene has CDR1 SEHNR and CDR2 FQNEAQ (reference sequence). V was trimmed by 8 bases and J by 2 bases, leaving 15 bases between them. The CDR3: CASGPSRGQETQYF. DNA for the CDR3: TGTGCCAGCGGCCCCTCTAGGGGGCAAGAGACCCAGTACTTC. Drawing the rest from reference TRBV7-9 and TRBJ2-5, the complete variable domain is DTGVSQNPRHKITKRGQNVTFRCDPISEHNRLYWYRQTLGQGPEFLTYFQNEAQLEKSRLLSDRFSAERPKGSFSTLEIQRTEQGDSAMYLCASGPSRGQETQYFGPGTRLLVL.

The chain uses TRBV7-3 and TRBJ2-1, with D unclear. This CDR3 region has 18 residues. The V gene lost 0 bases and the J gene lost 0 bases, with 15 bases spanning the gap. Germline-derived CDR1 and CDR2 are SGHTA and FQGTGA. CDR3 sequence reads: CASSLTLIGTSSYNEQFF. Written as DNA, the CDR3 is TGTGCCAGCAGCTTAACCTTAATAGGCACGAGCTCCTACAATGAGCAGTTCTTC.

The chain carries TRBV6-1 and TRBJ1-2; D unresolved. CDR3 length: 15 amino acids. Trimming cost V 3 bases and J 4 bases, with 15 bases left between them. CDR1 is MNHNS and CDR2 is SASEGT in the germline V gene. CDR3 protein: CASSDGSHRLYGYTF. In DNA, the CDR3 is TGTGCCAGCAGTGATGGTTCTCACAGACTCTATGGCTACACCTTC.

The rearrangement joins TRBV19 to TRBJ2-3, with unresolved D. Germline CDR1 is LNHDA and CDR2 is SQIVND (reference sequence). The CDR3 length is 16 residues. Trimming shortened V by 2 bases and J by 3 bases, and 15 bases separated the two germline ends. The DNA for the CDR3 is TGTGCCAGTAGTATATCTCTAAGCCATAATACAGATACGCAGTATTTT. Translation: CASSISLSHNTDTQYF. Combining the CDR3 with reference TRBV19 and TRBJ2-3 gives the whole variable domain DGGITQSPKYLFRKEGQNVTLSCEQNLNHDAMYWYRQDPGQGLRLIYYSQIVNDFQKGDIAEGYSVSREKKESFPLTVTSAQKNPTAFYLCASSISLSHNTDTQYFGPGTRLTVL.